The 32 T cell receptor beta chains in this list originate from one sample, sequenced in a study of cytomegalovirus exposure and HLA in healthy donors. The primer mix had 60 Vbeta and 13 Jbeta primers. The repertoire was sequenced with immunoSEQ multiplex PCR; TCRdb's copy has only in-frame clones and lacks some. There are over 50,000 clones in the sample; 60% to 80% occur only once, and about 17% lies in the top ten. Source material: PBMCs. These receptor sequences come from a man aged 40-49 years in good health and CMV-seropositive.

This CDR3 reads CASSYDRGQVNTEAFF. In DNA, the CDR3 is TGTGCCAGCAGCTATGACAGGGGGCAAGTGAACACTGAAGCTTTCTTT. V and J are TRBV5-6 and TRBJ1-1, with 10 bases matching TRBD1. Trimming removed 3 bases from V and 0 bases from J; junction bases left unmatched: 5. The germline CDR1 and CDR2 sequences are SGHDT and YYEEEE. The CDR3 has 16 residues. Together with reference TRBV5-6 and TRBJ1-1, the CDR3 gives the full variable domain: DAGVTQSPTHLIKTRGQQVTLRCSPKSGHDTVSWYQQALGQGPQFIFQYYEEEERQRGNFPDRFSGHQFPNYSSELNVNALLLGDSALYLCASSYDRGQVNTEAFFGQGTRLTVV.

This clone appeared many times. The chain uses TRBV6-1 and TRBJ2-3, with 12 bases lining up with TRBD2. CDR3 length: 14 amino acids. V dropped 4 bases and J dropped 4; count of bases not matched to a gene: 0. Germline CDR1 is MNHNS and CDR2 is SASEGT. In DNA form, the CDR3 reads TGTGCCAGCAGTGCTAGCGGGAGGGCAGATACGCAGTATTTT. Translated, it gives CASSASGRADTQYF.

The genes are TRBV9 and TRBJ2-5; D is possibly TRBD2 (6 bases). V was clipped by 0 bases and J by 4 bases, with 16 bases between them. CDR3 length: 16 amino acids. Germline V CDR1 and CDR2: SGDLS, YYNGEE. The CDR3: CASSVGGGVSGETQYF. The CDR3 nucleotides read TGTGCCAGCAGCGTAGGCGGCGGGGTATCAGGAGAGACCCAGTACTTC.

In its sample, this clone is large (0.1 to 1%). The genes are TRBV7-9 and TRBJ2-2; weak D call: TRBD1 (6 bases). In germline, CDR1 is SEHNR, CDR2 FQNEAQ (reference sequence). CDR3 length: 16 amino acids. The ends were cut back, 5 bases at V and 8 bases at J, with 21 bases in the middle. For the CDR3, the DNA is TGTGCCAGCAGCCCCCGGACAGTAACTTCGAGAGGGGAGCTGTTTTTT. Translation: CASSPRTVTSRGELFF.

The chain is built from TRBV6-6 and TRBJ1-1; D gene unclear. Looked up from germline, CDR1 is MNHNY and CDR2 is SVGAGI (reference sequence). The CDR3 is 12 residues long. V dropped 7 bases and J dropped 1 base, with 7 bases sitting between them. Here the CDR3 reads CASTPGNTEAFF. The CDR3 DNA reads TGTGCCAGCACCCCAGGGAACACTGAAGCTTTCTTT.

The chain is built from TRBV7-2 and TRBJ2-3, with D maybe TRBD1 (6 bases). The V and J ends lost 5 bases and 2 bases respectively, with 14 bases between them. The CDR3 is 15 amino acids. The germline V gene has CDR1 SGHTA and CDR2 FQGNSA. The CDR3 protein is CASSPYAGVTDTQYF. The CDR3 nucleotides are TGTGCCAGCAGCCCTTACGCAGGGGTCACAGATACGCAGTATTTT.

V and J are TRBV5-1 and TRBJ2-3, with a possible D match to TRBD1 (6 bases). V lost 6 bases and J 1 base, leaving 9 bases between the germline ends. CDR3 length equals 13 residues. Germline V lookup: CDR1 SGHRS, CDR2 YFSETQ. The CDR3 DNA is TGCGCCAGCACAAGACAGGGCACAGATACGCAGTATTTT. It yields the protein CASTRQGTDTQYF.

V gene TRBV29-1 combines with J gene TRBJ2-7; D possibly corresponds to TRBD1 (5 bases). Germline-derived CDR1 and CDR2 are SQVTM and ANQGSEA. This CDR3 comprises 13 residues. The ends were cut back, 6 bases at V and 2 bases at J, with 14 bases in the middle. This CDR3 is CSVADSSTYEQYF. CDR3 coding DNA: TGCAGCGTCGCAGACAGTTCCACCTACGAGCAGTACTTC.

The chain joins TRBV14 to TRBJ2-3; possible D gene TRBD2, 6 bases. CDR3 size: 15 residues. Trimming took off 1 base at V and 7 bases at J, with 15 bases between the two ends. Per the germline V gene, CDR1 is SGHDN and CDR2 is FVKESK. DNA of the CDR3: TGTGCCAGCAGCCAAGTTACTAGCTATTGGAATACGCAGTATTTT. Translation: CASSQVTSYWNTQYF.

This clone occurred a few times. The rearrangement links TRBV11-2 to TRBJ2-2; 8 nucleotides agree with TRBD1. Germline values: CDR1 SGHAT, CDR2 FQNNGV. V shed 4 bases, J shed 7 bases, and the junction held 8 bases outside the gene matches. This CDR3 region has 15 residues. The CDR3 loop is CASSSLRGPGGELFF. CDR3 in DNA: TGTGCCAGCAGCTCGCTCAGGGGGCCTGGCGGGGAGCTGTTTTTT. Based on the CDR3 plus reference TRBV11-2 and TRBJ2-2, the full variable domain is EAGVAQSPRYKIIEKRQSVAFWCNPISGHATLYWYQQILGQGPKLLIQFQNNGVVDDSQLPKDRFSAERLKGVDSTLKIQPAKLEDSAVYLCASSSLRGPGGELFFGEGSRLTVL.

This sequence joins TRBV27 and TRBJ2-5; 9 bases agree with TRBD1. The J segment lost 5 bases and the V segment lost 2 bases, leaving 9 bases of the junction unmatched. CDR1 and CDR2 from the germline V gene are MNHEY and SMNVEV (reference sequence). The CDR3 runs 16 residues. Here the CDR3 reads CASSLAPGQGWETQYF. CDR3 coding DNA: TGTGCCAGCAGTTTAGCCCCGGGACAGGGATGGGAGACCCAGTACTTC.

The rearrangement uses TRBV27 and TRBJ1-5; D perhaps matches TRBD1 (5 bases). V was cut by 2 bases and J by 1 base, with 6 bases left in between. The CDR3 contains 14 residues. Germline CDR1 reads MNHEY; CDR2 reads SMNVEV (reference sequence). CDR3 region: CASSLAGSNQPQHF. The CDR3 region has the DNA TGTGCCAGCAGTTTAGCAGGGAGCAATCAGCCCCAGCATTTT.

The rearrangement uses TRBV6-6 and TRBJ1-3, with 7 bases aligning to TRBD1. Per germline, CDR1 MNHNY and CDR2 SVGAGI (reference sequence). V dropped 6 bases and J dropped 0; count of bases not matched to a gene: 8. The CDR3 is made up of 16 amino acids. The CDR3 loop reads CASSRGQELSGNTIYF. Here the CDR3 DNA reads TGTGCCAGCAGCCGAGGACAGGAGCTCTCTGGAAACACCATATATTTT.

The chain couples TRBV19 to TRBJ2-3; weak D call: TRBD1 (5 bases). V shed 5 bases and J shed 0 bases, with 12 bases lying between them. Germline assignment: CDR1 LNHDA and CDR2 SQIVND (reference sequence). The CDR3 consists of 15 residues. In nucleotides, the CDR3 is TGTGCCAGTAGTGGCAGGACAAGGAGCACAGATACGCAGTATTTT. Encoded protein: CASSGRTRSTDTQYF.

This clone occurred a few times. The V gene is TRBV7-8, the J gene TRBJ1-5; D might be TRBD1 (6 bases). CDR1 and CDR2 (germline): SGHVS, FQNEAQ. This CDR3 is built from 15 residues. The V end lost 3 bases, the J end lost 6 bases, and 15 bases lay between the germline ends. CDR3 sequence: CASSLRAGVSQPQHF. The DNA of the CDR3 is TGTGCCAGCAGCTTGCGGGCAGGGGTTAGTCAGCCCCAGCATTTT.

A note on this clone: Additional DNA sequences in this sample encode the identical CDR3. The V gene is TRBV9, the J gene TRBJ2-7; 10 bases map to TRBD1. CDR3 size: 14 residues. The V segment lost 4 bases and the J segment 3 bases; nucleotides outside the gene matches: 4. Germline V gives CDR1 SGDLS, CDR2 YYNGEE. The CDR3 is CASSLRTGGYEQYF. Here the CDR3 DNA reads TGTGCCAGCAGCTTACGGACAGGGGGCTACGAGCAGTACTTC.

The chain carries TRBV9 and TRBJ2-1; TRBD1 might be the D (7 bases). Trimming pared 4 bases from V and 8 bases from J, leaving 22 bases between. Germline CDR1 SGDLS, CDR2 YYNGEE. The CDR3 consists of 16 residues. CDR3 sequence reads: CASSSRRETGIDEQFF. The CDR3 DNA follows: TGTGCCAGCAGCTCCCGACGGGAGACAGGGATCGATGAGCAGTTCTTC.

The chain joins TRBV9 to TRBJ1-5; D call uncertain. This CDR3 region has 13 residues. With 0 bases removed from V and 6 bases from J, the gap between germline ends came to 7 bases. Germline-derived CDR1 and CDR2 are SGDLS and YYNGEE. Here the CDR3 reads CASSVEPGQPQHF. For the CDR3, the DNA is TGTGCCAGCAGCGTAGAGCCCGGTCAGCCCCAGCATTTT.

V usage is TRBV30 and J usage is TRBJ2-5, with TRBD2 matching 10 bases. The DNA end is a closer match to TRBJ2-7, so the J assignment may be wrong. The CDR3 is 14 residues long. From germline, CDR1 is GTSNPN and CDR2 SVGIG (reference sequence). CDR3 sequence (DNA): TGTGCCTGGAGTCCTTTAGCGGGAGGTCGCGAGCAGTACTTC. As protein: CAWSPLAGGREQYF.

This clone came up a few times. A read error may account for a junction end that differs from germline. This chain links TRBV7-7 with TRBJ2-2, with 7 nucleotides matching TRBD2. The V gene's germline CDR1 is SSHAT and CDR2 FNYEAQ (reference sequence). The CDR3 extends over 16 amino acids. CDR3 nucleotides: TGTGCTAGCAGCTTTAGGGCGGGGGCGAACACCGGGGAGCTGTTTTTT. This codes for CASSFRAGANTGELFF.

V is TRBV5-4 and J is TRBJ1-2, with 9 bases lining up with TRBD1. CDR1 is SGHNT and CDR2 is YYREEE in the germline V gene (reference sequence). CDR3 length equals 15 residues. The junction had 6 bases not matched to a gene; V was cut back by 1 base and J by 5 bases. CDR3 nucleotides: TGTGCCAGCAGCTTGACCGGGACAGGGAAGTATGGCTACACCTTC. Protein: CASSLTGTGKYGYTF.

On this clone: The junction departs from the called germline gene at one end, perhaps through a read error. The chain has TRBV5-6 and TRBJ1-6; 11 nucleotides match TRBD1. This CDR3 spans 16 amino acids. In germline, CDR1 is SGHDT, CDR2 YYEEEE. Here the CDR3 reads CTSSKGQGAGNSPLHF. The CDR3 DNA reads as TGTACCAGCAGCAAAGGACAGGGGGCAGGTAATTCACCCCTCCACTTT.

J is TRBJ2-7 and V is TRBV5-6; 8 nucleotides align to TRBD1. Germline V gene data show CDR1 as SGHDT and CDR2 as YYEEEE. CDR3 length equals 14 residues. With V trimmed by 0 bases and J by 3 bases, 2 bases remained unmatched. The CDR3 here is CASSLGDRGYEQYF. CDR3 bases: TGTGCCAGCAGCTTGGGTGACAGGGGCTACGAGCAGTACTTC.

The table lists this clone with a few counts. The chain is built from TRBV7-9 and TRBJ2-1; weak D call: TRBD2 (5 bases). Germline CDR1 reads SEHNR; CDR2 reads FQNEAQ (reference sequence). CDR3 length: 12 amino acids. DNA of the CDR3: TGTTCCTTAGAGGGAACCTACAATGAGCAGTTCTTC. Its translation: CSLEGTYNEQFF.

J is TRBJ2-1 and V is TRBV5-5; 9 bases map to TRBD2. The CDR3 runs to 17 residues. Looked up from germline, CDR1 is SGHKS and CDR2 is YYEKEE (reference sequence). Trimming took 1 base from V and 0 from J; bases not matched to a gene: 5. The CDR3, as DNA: TGTGCCAGCAGCTTGTTTTTGCGGGGGGGCTCCTACAATGAGCAGTTCTTC. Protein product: CASSLFLRGGSYNEQFF.

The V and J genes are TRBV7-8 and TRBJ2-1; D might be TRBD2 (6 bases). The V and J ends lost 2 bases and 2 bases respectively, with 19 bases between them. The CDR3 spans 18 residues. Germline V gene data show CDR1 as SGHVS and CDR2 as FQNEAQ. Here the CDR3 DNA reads TGTGCCAGCAGCTTAATCTTGGAGGGAGGTATGCCCTACAATGAGCAGTTCTTC. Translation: CASSLILEGGMPYNEQFF. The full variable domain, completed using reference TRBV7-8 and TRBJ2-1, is GAGVSQSPRYKVAKRGQDVALRCDPISGHVSLFWYQQALGQGPEFLTYFQNEAQLDKSGLPSDRFFAERPEGSVSTLKIQRTQQEDSAVYLCASSLILEGGMPYNEQFFGPGTRLTVL.

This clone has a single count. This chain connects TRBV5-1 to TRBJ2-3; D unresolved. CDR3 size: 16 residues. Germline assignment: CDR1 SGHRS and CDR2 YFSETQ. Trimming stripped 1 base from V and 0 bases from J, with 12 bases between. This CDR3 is CASSLRQTASTDTQYF. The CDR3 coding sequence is TGCGCCAGCAGCTTGCGACAAACCGCTAGCACAGATACGCAGTATTTT.

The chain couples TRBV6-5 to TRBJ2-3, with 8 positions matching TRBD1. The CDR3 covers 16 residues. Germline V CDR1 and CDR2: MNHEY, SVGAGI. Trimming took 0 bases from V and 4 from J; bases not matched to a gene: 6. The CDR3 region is CASSYSWTGSSDTQYF. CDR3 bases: TGTGCCAGCAGTTACTCGTGGACAGGGTCGTCAGATACGCAGTATTTT.

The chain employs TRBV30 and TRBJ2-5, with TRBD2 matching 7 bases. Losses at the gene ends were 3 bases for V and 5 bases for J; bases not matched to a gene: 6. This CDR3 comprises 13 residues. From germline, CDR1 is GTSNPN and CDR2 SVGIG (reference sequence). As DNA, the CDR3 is TGTGCCTGGAGCTTAACTAGCGCGGAGACCCAGTACTTC. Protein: CAWSLTSAETQYF.

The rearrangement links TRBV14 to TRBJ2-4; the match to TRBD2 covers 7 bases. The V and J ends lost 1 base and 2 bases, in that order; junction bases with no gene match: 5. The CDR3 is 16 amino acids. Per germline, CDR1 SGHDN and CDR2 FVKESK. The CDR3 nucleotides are TGTGCCAGCAGCCAAGCTAGCGGCTTTTCCAAAAACATTCAGTACTTC. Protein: CASSQASGFSKNIQYF. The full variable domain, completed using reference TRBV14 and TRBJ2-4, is EAGVTQFPSHSVIEKGQTVTLRCDPISGHDNLYWYRRVMGKEIKFLLHFVKESKQDESGMPNNRFLAERTGGTYSTLKVQPAELEDSGVYFCASSQASGFSKNIQYFGAGTRLSVL.

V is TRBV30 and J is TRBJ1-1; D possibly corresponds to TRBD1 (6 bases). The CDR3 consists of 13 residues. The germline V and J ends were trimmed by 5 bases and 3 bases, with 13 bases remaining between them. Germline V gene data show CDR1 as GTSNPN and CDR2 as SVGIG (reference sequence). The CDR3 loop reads CAWGQGWYTEAFF. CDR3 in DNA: TGTGCCTGGGGGCAGGGGTGGTACACTGAAGCTTTCTTT.

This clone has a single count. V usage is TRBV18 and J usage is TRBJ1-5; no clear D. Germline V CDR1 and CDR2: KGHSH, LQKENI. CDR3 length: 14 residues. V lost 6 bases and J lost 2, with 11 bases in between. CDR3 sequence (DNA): TGTGCCAGCTCTCGGTCTCGGGGCAATCAGCCCCAGCATTTT. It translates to CASSRSRGNQPQHF.